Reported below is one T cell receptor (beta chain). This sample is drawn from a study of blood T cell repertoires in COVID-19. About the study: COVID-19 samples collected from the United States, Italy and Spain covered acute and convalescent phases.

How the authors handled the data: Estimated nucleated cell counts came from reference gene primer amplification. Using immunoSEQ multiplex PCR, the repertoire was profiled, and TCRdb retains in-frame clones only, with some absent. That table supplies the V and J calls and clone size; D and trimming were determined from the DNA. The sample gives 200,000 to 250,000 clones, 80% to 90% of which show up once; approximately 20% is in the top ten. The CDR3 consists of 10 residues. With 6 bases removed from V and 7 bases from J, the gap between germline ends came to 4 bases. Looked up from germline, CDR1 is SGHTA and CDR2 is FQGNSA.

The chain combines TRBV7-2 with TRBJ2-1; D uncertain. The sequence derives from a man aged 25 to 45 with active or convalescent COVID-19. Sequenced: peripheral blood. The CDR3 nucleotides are TGTGCCAGCAGACTTAATGAGCAGTTCTTC. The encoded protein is CASRLNEQFF.